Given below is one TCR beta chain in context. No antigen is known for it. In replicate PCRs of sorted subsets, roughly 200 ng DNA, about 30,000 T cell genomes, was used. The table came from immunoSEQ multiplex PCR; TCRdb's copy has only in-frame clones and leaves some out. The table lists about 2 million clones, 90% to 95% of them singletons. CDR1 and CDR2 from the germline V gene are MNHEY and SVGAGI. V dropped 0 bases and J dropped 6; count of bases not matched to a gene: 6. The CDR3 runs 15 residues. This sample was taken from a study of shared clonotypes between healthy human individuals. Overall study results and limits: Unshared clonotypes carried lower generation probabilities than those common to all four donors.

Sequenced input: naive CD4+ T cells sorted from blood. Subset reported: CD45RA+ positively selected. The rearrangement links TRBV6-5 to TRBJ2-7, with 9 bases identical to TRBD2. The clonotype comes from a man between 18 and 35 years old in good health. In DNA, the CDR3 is TGTGCCAGCAGTTACTCGAAACTAGCGGGTCCCGAGCAGTACTTC. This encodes CASSYSKLAGPEQYF.